This T cell receptor (beta chain) was identified in a study of shared clonotypes between healthy human individuals. As handled by the study authors: From ImmunoSEQ came sequences covering only the junction and carrying no quality scores, so filtering differed. Using immunoSEQ multiplex PCR, the repertoire was profiled, and TCRdb retains in-frame clones only, with some absent. Clone size and the V and J calls come from that table; the DNA yielded D and trimming. Here the sample spans 450,000 to 500,000 clones, 70% to 80% being singletons. The donors, healthy adults who were HIV-negative, had experienced no recent acute infections or vaccinations. Each sample came from a Caucasian adult donor living in Nashville, Tennessee. Without sorting, samples used approximately 99 million PBMCs for genomic DNA. CDR3 length: 13 amino acids. Germline CDR1 is SGHAT and CDR2 is FQNNGV. Between the trimmed V and J ends, which lost 9 bases and 6 bases, there was a span of 17 bases.

Sequences were obtained from PBMCs. The rearrangement links TRBV11-2 to TRBJ1-1; possible D gene TRBD1, 5 bases. The TCR comes from a woman aged 40 to 49 in good health. Some clones in this sample may be carry-over from other donors' samples. CDR3 nucleotide sequence: TGTGCCAGTGGGATCGGACAATCGCCTGAAGCTTTCTTT. Translated: CASGIGQSPEAFF. Filled out from reference TRBV11-2 and TRBJ1-1, the complete variable domain reads EAGVAQSPRYKIIEKRQSVAFWCNPISGHATLYWYQQILGQGPKLLIQFQNNGVVDDSQLPKDRFSAERLKGVDSTLKIQPAKLEDSAVYLCASGIGQSPEAFFGQGTRLTVV.